Listed here is a single T cell receptor beta chain. Which antigen it targets is not known. No per-base quality is available; no much larger clone lies one base away. This sample is drawn from a study of cytomegalovirus exposure and HLA in healthy donors (dated by TCRdb to about 2017). Turning to the overall study: In an earlier analysis of about 560 of the donors, less than 350 Gb of sequence data and roughly 100 million unique TCR beta sequences from approximately 180 million T cells were reported. The genetic ancestry cluster associated with self-reported Caucasian donors included about 81% of the roughly 390 genotyped donors. In an earlier analysis of 587 of the donors, high-throughput TCR beta sequencing was used to judge whether each TCR beta V gene segment behaved as functional or pseudogenic. The aim of the study was to test whether cataloging public T cell receptors could identify signatures of past pathogen exposure. High-throughput TCR immunosequencing, statistical association of individual TCRs with disease status, and machine learning were combined to predict cytomegalovirus infection status. In addition to the first cohort of approximately 650 subjects, a separate validation cohort of 100 to 150 different subjects was used. All discovery cohort repertoires had been generated on a single sequencing platform. An early release covering roughly 600 HLA-typed donors comprised roughly 300 gigabases of sequencing data and tens of millions of unique TCR sequences. HLA typing covered class I and class II loci at four-digit resolution. On average, around 240,000 unique TCR beta nucleotide sequences were sequenced per donor among some 420 genotyped donors of the cohort, with roughly 18% of those sequences being non-productive. Four to six DR-DQ haplotypes were handled as single units for association and clustering, since linkage in the cohort was strong. In the later analysis, no new phenotypic data were used to find candidate immune exposures; instead, reliance was placed on TCR beta sequences and their occurrence across donors. The number of donors typed differed by locus, with roughly 620-630 for A, B, C, DRB1 and DQB1, approximately 500 for DQA1, 600 to 610 for DPA1, and some 470 for DPB1. The study used immunosequencing to profile the T cell repertoires of several hundred subjects and linked those repertoires to cytomegalovirus serostatus. Donor age, sex, ethnicity and CMV serostatus were compiled together with the repertoire data. In a later genetic analysis, genome-wide SNP genotypes for about three fifths of the roughly 670 donors were used, and that subset was treated as a discovery cohort. A later analysis re-examined previously published TCR beta repertoires from roughly 650 donors and added high-resolution HLA genotyping to investigate patterns of TCR occurrence.

The cohort comprised more than 550 healthy bone marrow donors. At the time of sampling, all cohort members were nominally healthy, though unrecorded immune exposures were likely present. The donor tested CMV seronegative and was one of the 352 seronegative cohort members. A peripheral blood sample was collected from each donor, and TCR beta sequencing was performed on peripheral blood mononuclear cells. Genomic DNA extraction from the blood cell samples was performed with the Qiagen DNeasy Blood Extraction Kit. The receptor library was made with the immunoSEQ multiplex PCR assay. For the multiplex PCR, a mixture combining 60 forward primers for TCR Vbeta segments and 13 reverse primers for TCR Jbeta segments was used. The CDR3 region of rearranged TCR beta genes was amplified from genomic DNA by a multiplex PCR assay. The amplified TCR beta libraries were sequenced on the Illumina HiSeq System as 87-base-pair reads. Under the source paper's analysis protocol: In a later analysis, tens of millions of unique TCR beta chains were counted across the approximately 640 repertoires, and around 10 million of these chains were shared by at least two donors. Raw reads were error-corrected and collapsed into unique sequences by a nearest-neighbor algorithm in which closely related sequences were merged to remove PCR and sequencing errors. V, D and J gene segments were assigned by aligning CDR3 sequences to IMGT reference sequences. For a sequence to be retained, at least a six-nucleotide match to both a V gene segment and a J gene segment was required. Rearrangements were called productive when the CDR3 lacked stop codons and stayed in frame with V and J; all others were non-productive. Following IMGT convention, CDR3 was defined as the stretch from the second conserved V-encoded cysteine to the conserved J-encoded phenylalanine. The earlier analysis of about 610 of the donors excluded any sequence lacking an unambiguous match to a single V gene segment. An earlier analysis of some 500 of the donors classified V segments as functional when productive rearrangements were above 56.7% and as segregating when the standard deviation between donors was above 5%. A statistical classification framework was developed to diagnose cytomegalovirus status using the catalog of TCR beta chain sequences. In a later analysis, V and J genes were assigned by comparing TCR nucleotide sequences against IMGT/GENE-DB human TR gene sequences. The TCRdist pipeline was used in a later analysis to assign CDR3 sequences and most-parsimonious VDJ recombination scenarios. In a later analysis, each TCR beta chain was defined by its CDR3 amino acid sequence together with its V-gene family, and reads lacking a unique V-gene family were excluded. A later analysis removed 592 highly shared, low-generation-probability nucleotide sequences to deal with suspected cross-contamination and a sequencing artifact. A later analysis calculated a clonal expansion index for each public chain from normalized within-repertoire ranks of inferred template counts. A later analysis computed generation probabilities with a VDJ recombination model fitted to out-of-frame rearrangements, and checked the results against IGoR. In a later analysis, TCR-TCR, TCR-HLA and TCR-CMV co-occurrence was scored with hypergeometric tests, and a repertoire-size bias correction was applied to TCR pairs. To estimate false discovery rates, a later analysis permuted the HLA or CMV assignments 20 times. In a later analysis, co-occurring TCRs were grouped using DBSCAN, and TCRdist sequence similarity was added for clustering within HLA-allele-positive subsets. Repertoires with fewer than 30,000 or more than 120,000 public chains were left out of co-occurrence clustering, as were several repertoires with anomalous nucleotide sharing. TCRdb took this table from immuneACCESS and kept in-frame rearrangements with V and J called. Such tables lack part of the clones; where checked against another copy, unresolved V genes explain under half of the gap, and the rest is unexplained. That table furnishes V, J and clone size, whereas the DNA furnished D and trimming. The sample table records around 180,000 clones; roughly 77% of these occur just once. The top ten hold about 1.4% of the sample.

V has 3 bases trimmed and J has 3 bases trimmed; junction bases matching no gene number 3. CDR1 and CDR2, per the germline V gene, are SGHRS and YFSETQ. The CDR3 measures 14 amino acids from cysteine to phenylalanine. Just CDR3 DNA is preserved here, 42 bases in frame from base 1. Study-wide findings and limitations: According to a later analysis, parvovirus B19, influenza, CMV and Epstein-Barr virus appeared linked to several top co-occurrence clusters. Immune exposure information for the cohort was limited to CMV serostatus. A later genetic analysis reported fewer N-insertions in productive TCRs among donors in an Asian-associated ancestry cluster than the 666-donor mean. In this cohort, only TCR beta chains were sequenced, and detectable features were limited by the absence of alpha or paired-chain data. In a later analysis, HLA-associated TCR beta chains were found to be more clonally expanded and to have lower generation probabilities than equally common non-associated chains. A further reported finding was that TCR beta sequences accurately predicted the HLA-A and HLA-B alleles for most subjects in the first cohort. Roughly uniform sequencing depth across donors was assumed in presence/absence analyses, although this assumption may not hold. Specific HLA alleles were associated with 15,000 to 20,000 TCR beta sequences at a false discovery rate of 0.05 in a later analysis. Three of the identified cytomegalovirus-associated TCR beta chains were confirmed in vitro to be specific for cytomegalovirus antigens. When HLA alleles, especially DR and DQ, strongly co-occurred, attributing TCR associations to individual alleles was difficult. An earlier analysis of some 560 of the donors showed that most TCR beta V segments appeared in productive rearrangements either about 87% or about 30% of the time, which broadly matched IMGT annotations. In a later analysis, TCR association rates were found to vary across HLA loci, with the most associated TCRs seen for DRB1 alleles and the fewest for HLA-C alleles. Linkage disequilibrium might explain the correlated functional status among segregating V segments, but an unknown experimental factor could not be excluded. Cytomegalovirus status was reported to be diagnosed by the classifier with high specificity and sensitivity in both the original and validation cohorts. A cluster of highly shared sequence variants was judged likely to be a technical artifact of the sequencing pipeline. The 87-base-pair reads could not distinguish some IMGT-functional V segments, including TRBV6-2 and TRBV6-3, so those segments were excluded. Most TCR sequences were seen in very few donors, while some public TCRs were found in many individuals. A total of about 180 TCR beta chains were listed by the study as associated with cytomegalovirus. A later genetic analysis associated a missense DCLRE1C variant with V-gene and J-gene trimming of TCR beta chains, and an independent cohort replicated the association. Because HLA typing was missing for some donors at each locus, association tests included only the typed subset. The authors suggested that the approach could potentially be extended to other disease states and immunological phenotypes. According to a later analysis, most CMV-associated TCR beta chains appeared to be HLA-restricted, and the HLA associations seemed to be driven largely by CMV exposure. The earlier analysis of 587 of the donors excluded 15 to 20 rarely observed V segments, including chromosome 9 orphons, because counts were too low.

This sequence was found in a woman in her forties or fifties in good health and CMV-seronegative. Specimen: PBMCs. This chain joins TRBV5-1 to TRBJ1-1; 9 bases in between match TRBD1. At the DNA level, the sequence is TGCGCCAGCAGCTGGACAGGGGAGTACACTGAAGCTTTCTTT. Translated, this gives CASSWTGEYTEAFF.